Listed below are T cell receptor beta chains from one sample, sequenced in a study of cytomegalovirus exposure and HLA in healthy donors. The method was immunoSEQ multiplex PCR; TCRdb's version includes in-frame clones alone and lacks a portion of them. The repertoire has 85,000 to 90,000 clones, 95% to 97% of them found once; the top ten carry roughly 0.82%. The sample taken for sequencing was PBMCs. Receptor source: a man aged 18 to 29 in good health and CMV-seronegative. The CDR3 runs from the conserved cysteine through the conserved F or W. The D gene is left open where the match is weak. Size values are once, few and many counts, or a class for expanded clones, and some rows have none.

j_gene: TRBJ2-7; d_gene: TRBD1; abundance: .; v_gene: TRBV4-1; CDR3nt: TGCGCCAGCAGCCCCCGGGACAGGGACGGACGCGAGCAGTACTTC; CDR3aa: CASSPRDRDGREQYF
j_gene: TRBJ2-3; d_gene: .; abundance: .; v_gene: TRBV7-9; CDR3nt: TGTGCCAGCAGCTTGGATCAGCCCCTGTGGGGCTCGGATACGCAGTATTTT; CDR3aa: CASSLDQPLWGSDTQYF
j_gene: TRBJ2-2; d_gene: TRBD1; abundance: .; v_gene: TRBV30; CDR3nt: TGTGCCTGGAAAGACAGGGGGCGCACCGGGGAGCTGTTTTTT; CDR3aa: CAWKDRGRTGELFF
j_gene: TRBJ2-1; d_gene: TRBD2; abundance: .; v_gene: TRBV5-4; CDR3nt: TGTGCCAGCAGCTTGGGGGGACTAGCGAATGAGCAGTTCTTC; CDR3aa: CASSLGGLANEQFF
j_gene: TRBJ2-3; d_gene: .; abundance: .; v_gene: TRBV4-1; CDR3nt: TGCGCCAGCAGCCAAGGGCCCCTCGGAGCGCACCTCACAGATACGCAGTATTTT; CDR3aa: CASSQGPLGAHLTDTQYF
j_gene: TRBJ1-5; d_gene: TRBD1; abundance: .; v_gene: TRBV15; CDR3nt: TGTGCCACCAGCAGAGATGAGAAGGGGGCCGATCAGCCCCAGCATTTT; CDR3aa: CATSRDEKGADQPQHF
j_gene: TRBJ1-1; d_gene: .; abundance: .; v_gene: TRBV4-2; CDR3nt: TGTGCCAGCAGCCAAGAGGGCCTGGGGAACACTGAAGCTTTCTTT; CDR3aa: CASSQEGLGNTEAFF
j_gene: TRBJ2-5; d_gene: .; abundance: .; v_gene: TRBV4-3; CDR3nt: TGCGCCAGCAGCCAAGATACAGGGGGGGGTTCAGAGACCCAGTACTTC; CDR3aa: CASSQDTGGGSETQYF
j_gene: TRBJ2-5; d_gene: .; abundance: .; v_gene: TRBV6-5; CDR3nt: TGTGCCAGCAGTCGCCTAGAGGTCCAAGAGACCCAGTACTTC; CDR3aa: CASSRLEVQETQYF
j_gene: TRBJ1-3; d_gene: .; abundance: .; v_gene: TRBV20-1; CDR3nt: TGCAGTGCTATGGGCGGAAACACCATATATTTT; CDR3aa: CSAMGGNTIYF
j_gene: TRBJ2-2; d_gene: .; abundance: .; v_gene: TRBV19; CDR3nt: TGTGCCAGTAGTATACTAGACACCGGGGAGCTGTTTTTT; CDR3aa: CASSILDTGELFF
j_gene: TRBJ1-1; d_gene: TRBD1; abundance: .; v_gene: TRBV5-1; CDR3nt: TGCGCCAGCATCGGGACAGGGGTGAACACTGAAGCTTTCTTT; CDR3aa: CASIGTGVNTEAFF
j_gene: TRBJ1-1; d_gene: .; abundance: .; v_gene: TRBV9; CDR3nt: TGTGCCAGCAGCGTAGCCGTCACGGACACTGAAGCTTTCTTT; CDR3aa: CASSVAVTDTEAFF
j_gene: TRBJ2-7; d_gene: TRBD1; abundance: .; v_gene: TRBV27; CDR3nt: TGTGCCAGCAGTTACAGGGGTTCCTACGAGCAGTACTTC; CDR3aa: CASSYRGSYEQYF
j_gene: TRBJ1-2; d_gene: .; abundance: .; v_gene: TRBV11-2; CDR3nt: TGTGCCAGCAGCCACAGTGGGGGGGACTATGGCTACACCTTC; CDR3aa: CASSHSGGDYGYTF
j_gene: TRBJ2-1; d_gene: .; abundance: once; v_gene: TRBV12-5; CDR3nt: TGTGCTAGTGGTTTGGCCTCCTTGTCGGGGAAAGACTACAATGAGCAGTTCTTC; CDR3aa: CASGLASLSGKDYNEQFF
j_gene: TRBJ2-1; d_gene: .; abundance: .; v_gene: TRBV27; CDR3nt: TGTGCCAGCTCGTTAGGGGGGGGACCCGGACGACCCTACAATGAGCAGTTCTTC; CDR3aa: CASSLGGGPGRPYNEQFF
j_gene: TRBJ2-7; d_gene: TRBD2; abundance: .; v_gene: TRBV4-1; CDR3nt: TGCGCCAGCAGCCAAGAGGGCCGGGAGGACGGTAACGAGCAGTACTTC; CDR3aa: CASSQEGREDGNEQYF